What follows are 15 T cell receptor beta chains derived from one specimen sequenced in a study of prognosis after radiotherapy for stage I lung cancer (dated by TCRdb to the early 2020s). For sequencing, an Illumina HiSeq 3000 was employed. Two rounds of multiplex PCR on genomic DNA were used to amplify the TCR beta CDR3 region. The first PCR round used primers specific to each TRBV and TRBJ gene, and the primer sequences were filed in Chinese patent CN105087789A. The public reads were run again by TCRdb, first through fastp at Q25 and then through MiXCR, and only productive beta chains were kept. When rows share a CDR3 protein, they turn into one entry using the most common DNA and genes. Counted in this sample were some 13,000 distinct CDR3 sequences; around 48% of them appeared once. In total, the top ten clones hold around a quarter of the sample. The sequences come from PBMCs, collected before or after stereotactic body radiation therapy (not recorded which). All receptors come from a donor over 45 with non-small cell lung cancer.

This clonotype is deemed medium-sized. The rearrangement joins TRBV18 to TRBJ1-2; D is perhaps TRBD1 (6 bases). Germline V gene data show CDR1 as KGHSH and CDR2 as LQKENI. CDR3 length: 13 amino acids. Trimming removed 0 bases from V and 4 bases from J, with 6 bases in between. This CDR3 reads CASSPPGGYGYTF. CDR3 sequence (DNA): TGTGCCAGCTCACCACCAGGGGGCTATGGCTACACCTTC.

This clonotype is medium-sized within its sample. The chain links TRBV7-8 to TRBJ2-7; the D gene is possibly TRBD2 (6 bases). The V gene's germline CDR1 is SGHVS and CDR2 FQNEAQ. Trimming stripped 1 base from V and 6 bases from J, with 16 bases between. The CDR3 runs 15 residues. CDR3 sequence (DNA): TGTGCCAGCAGCTTAGGGAGGGAACTAGTTCGCGAGCAGTACTTC. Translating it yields CASSLGRELVREQYF.

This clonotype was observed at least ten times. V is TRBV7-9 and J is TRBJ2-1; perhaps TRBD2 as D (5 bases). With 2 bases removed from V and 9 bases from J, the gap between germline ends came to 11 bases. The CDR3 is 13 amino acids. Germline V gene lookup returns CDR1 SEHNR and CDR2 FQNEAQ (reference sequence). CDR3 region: CASSLIPGVEQFF. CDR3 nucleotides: TGTGCCAGCAGCTTAATTCCCGGGGTTGAGCAGTTCTTC.

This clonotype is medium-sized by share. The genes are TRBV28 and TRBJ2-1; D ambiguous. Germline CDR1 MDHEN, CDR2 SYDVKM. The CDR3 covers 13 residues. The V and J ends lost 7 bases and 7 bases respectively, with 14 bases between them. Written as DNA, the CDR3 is TGTGCCAGCACCACCTTAAGAGAAAATGAGCAGTTCTTC. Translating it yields CASTTLRENEQFF. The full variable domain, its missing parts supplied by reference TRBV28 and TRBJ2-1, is DVKVTQSSRYLVKRTGEKVFLECVQDMDHENMFWYRQDPGLGLRLIYFSYDVKMKEKGDIPEGYSVSREKKERFSLILESASTNQTSMYLCASTTLRENEQFFGPGTRLTVL.

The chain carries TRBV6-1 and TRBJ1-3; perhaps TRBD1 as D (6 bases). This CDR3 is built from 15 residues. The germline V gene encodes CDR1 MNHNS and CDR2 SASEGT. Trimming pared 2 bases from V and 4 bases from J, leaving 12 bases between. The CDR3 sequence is CASSERQGNGNTIYF. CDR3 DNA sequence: TGTGCCAGCAGTGAACGGCAGGGGAACGGAAACACCATATATTTT.

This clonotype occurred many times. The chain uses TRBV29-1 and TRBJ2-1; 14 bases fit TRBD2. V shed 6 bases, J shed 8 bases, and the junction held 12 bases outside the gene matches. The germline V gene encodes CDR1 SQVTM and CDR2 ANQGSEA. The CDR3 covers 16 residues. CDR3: CSVVGTSGSRVDEQFF. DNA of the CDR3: TGCAGCGTCGTCGGGACTAGCGGGAGTAGGGTCGATGAGCAGTTCTTC.

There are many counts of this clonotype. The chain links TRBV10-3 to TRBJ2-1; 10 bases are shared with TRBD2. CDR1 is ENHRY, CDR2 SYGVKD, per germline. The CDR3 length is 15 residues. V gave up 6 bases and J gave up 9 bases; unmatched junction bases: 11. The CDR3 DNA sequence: TGTGCCATCAGCGGCAGACTAGCGGGCGAGGGTGAGCAGTTCTTC. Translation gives CAISGRLAGEGEQFF.

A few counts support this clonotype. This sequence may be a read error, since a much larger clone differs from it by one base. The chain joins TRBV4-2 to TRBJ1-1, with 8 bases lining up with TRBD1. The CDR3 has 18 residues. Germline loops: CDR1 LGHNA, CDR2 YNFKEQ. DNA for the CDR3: TGTGCCGGCAGCCAAGATTACGGCAGGGGGCTCTTGGGCTCTGAAGCTTTCTTT. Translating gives CAGSQDYGRGLLGSEAFF.

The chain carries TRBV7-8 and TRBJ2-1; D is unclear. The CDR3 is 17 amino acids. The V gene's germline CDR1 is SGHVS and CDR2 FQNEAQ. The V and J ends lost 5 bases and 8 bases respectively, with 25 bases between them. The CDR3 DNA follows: TGTGCCAGCAGCCTCTCCAAGTTTCTGCGTCCTTGGGATGAGCAGTTCTTC. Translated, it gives CASSLSKFLRPWDEQFF.

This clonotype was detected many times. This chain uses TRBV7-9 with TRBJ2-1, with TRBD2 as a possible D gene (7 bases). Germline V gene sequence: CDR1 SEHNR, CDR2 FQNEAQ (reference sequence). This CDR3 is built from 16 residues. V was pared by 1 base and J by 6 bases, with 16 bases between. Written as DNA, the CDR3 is TGTGCCAGCAGCTTAGGTGGGGGGGGAGGGGGCAATGAGCAGTTCTTC. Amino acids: CASSLGGGGGGNEQFF.

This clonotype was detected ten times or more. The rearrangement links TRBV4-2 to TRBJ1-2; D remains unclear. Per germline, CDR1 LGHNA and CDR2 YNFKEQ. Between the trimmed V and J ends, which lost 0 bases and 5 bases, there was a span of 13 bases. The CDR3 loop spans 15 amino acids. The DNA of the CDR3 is TGTGCCAGCAGCCAAGACGCGGTTGGCAGTTATGGCTACACCTTC. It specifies CASSQDAVGSYGYTF.

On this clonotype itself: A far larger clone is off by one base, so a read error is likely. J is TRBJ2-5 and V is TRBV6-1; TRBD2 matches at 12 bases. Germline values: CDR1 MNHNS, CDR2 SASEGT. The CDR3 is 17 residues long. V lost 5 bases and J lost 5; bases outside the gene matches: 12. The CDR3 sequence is CASSYGSSGRALETQYF. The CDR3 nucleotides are TGTGCCAGCAGTTACGGATCTAGCGGGAGGGCTCTGGAGACCCAGTACTTC.

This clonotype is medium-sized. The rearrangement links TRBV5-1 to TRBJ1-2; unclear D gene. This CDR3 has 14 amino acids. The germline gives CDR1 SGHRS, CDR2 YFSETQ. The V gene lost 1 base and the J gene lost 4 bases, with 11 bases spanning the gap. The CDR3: CASSLSETTYGYTF. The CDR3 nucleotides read TGCGCCAGCAGCTTGAGTGAAACCACCTATGGCTACACCTTC.

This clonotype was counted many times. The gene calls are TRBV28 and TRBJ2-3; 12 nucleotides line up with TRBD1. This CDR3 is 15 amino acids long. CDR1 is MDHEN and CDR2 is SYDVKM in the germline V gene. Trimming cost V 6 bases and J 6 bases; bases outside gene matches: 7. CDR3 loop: CASSRPGQGADTQYF. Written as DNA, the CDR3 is TGTGCCAGCAGCAGACCGGGACAGGGGGCGGATACGCAGTATTTT.

Written as DNA, the CDR3 is TGCAGTGCTAGACCACTAGAGGGAGCGCCGTACTTC. Amino acid sequence: CSARPLEGAPYF. V and J are TRBV20-1 and TRBJ2-7; perhaps TRBD2 as D (5 bases). This CDR3 is built from 12 residues. The germline gives CDR1 DFQATT, CDR2 SNEGSKA (reference sequence). The V gene lost 2 bases and the J gene lost 12 bases, with 17 bases spanning the gap.